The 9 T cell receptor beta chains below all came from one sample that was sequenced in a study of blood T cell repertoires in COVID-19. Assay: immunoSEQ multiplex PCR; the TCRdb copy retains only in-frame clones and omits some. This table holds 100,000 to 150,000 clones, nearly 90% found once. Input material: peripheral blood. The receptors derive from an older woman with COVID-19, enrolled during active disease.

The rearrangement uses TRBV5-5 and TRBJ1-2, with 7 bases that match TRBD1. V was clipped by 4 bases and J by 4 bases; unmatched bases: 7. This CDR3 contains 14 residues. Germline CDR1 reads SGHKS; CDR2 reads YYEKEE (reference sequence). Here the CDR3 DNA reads TGTGCCAGCAGCCGGGACAGCGCATCCTATGGCTACACCTTC. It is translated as CASSRDSASYGYTF.

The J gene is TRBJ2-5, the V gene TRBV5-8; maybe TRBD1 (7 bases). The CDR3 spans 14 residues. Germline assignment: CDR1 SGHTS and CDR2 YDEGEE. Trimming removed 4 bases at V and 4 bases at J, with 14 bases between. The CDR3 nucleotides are TGTGCCAGCAGCCCCGGGCAGGGGGGAGAGACCCAGTACTTC. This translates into CASSPGQGGETQYF.

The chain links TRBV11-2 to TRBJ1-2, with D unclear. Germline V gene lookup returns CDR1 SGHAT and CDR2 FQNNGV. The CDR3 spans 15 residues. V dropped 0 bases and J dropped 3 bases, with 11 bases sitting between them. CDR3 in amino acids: CASSLEAQAYYGYTF. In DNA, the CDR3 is TGTGCCAGCAGCTTAGAGGCCCAAGCGTACTATGGCTACACCTTC.

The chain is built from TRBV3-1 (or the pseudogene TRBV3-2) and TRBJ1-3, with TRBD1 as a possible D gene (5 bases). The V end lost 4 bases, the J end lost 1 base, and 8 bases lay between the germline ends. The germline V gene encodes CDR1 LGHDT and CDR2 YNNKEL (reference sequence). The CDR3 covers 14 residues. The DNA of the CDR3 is TGTGCCAGCAGCCTGGACACATCTGGAAACACCATATATTTT. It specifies CASSLDTSGNTIYF.

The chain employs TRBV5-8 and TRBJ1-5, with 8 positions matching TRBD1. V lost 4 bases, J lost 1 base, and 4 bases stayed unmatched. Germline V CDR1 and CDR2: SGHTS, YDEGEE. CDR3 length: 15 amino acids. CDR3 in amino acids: CASSKGQASNQPQHF. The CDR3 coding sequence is TGTGCCAGCAGCAAGGGACAGGCCAGCAATCAGCCCCAGCATTTT.

The CDR3 spells CASSYRLAGGPNEQFF. The DNA of the CDR3 is TGTGCCAGCAGTTACCGGTTGGCGGGGGGGCCAAATGAGCAGTTCTTC. This rearrangement joins TRBV6-2 or TRBV6-3 to TRBJ2-1; 9 bases agree with TRBD2. Unmatched junction bases numbered 9, after V lost 2 bases and J lost 7 bases. The CDR3 extends over 16 amino acids. Germline V gene sequence: CDR1 MNHEY, CDR2 SVGEGT.

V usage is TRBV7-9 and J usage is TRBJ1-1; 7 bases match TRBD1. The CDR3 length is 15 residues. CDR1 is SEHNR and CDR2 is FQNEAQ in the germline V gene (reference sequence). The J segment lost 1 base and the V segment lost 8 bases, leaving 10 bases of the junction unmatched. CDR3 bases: TGTGCCAGCCGCAAGACCAGACAGGGGAACACTGAAGCTTTCTTT. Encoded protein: CASRKTRQGNTEAFF.

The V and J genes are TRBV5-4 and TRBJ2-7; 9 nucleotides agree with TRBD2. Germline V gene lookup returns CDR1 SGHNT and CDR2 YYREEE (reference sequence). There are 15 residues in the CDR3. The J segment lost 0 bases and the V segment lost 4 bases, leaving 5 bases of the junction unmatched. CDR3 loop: CASSNSGGHSYEQYF. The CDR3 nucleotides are TGTGCCAGCAGCAATAGCGGGGGCCACTCCTACGAGCAGTACTTC.

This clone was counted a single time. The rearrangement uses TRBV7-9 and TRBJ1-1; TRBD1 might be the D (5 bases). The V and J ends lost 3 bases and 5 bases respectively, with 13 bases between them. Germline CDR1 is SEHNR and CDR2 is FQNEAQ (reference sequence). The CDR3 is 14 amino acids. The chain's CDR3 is CASSFSDTGTEAFF. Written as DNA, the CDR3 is TGTGCCAGCAGCTTTTCCGACACAGGAACTGAAGCTTTCTTT.